A single sample is the source of the 30 T cell receptor beta chains below, sequenced in a study of T-cell reconstitution after alpha-beta-depleted transplantation in children (dated by TCRdb to the mid-2010s). The receptor library was made with PCR. Data came from an Illumina HiSeq 2500. TCR libraries were prepared with molecular barcoding, using unique molecular identifiers to normalize TCRbeta repertoire quantification. The raw public data were reprocessed by TCRdb itself: fastp quality trimming at Q25, MiXCR clonotype calling, in-frame beta chains only. Each record represents a unique CDR3 protein, reported with the most common genes and DNA among its rows. The sample table records approximately 520,000 distinct CDR3 sequences; 32% of these occur just once. The ten largest clones represent 2% to 2.5% of the sample. This sample comprised PBMCs from the stem cell graft donor, obtained from the stem cell graft. These receptors all come from a human donor who donated a stem cell graft to a child with aplastic anemia.

This chain joins TRBV10-3 and TRBJ1-3; no firm D call. CDR1 and CDR2 from the germline V gene are ENHRY and SYGVKD. Deletions cut 8 bases from V and 4 bases from J, with 15 bases between. The CDR3 has 14 residues. CDR3 residues: CAIAPGTLGNTIYF. The CDR3 coding sequence is TGTGCCATCGCGCCGGGCACCCTGGGAAACACCATATATTTT.

This clonotype occurred a few times. The V call is TRBV5-1, the J call TRBJ2-1; tentative D call: TRBD1 (6 bases). CDR1 SGHRS and CDR2 YFSETQ come from the germline V gene. Trimming removed 2 bases at V and 3 bases at J, with 12 bases between. The CDR3 contains 15 residues. The CDR3, as DNA: TGCGCCAGCAGCTTCCGTGACAGGAACTACAATGAGCAGTTCTTC. Protein sequence: CASSFRDRNYNEQFF.

In its sample, this clonotype was seen a few times. The CDR3 is CASSRGHAGTYEQYF. CDR3 bases: TGTGCCAGCAGCCGGGGGCATGCGGGGACCTACGAGCAGTACTTC. The gene calls are TRBV7-3 and TRBJ2-7; the D call may be TRBD1 or TRBD2 (6 bases each). V was shortened by 5 bases and J by 2 bases, with 16 bases between the two germline ends. CDR1 is SGHTA and CDR2 is FQGTGA in the germline V gene. The CDR3 covers 15 residues.

CDR3 bases: TGTGCCATCAGTGAAGGGACCAACACAGATACGCAGTATTTT. It translates to CAISEGTNTDTQYF. The chain links TRBV10-3 to TRBJ2-3, with D perhaps TRBD1 or TRBD2 (5 bases each). The CDR3 consists of 14 residues. Germline V gives CDR1 ENHRY, CDR2 SYGVKD. V was cut by 3 bases and J by 2 bases, with 9 bases left in between.

This rearrangement joins TRBV27 to TRBJ2-2, with 12 bases that match TRBD1. Germline CDR1 is MNHEY and CDR2 is SMNVEV (reference sequence). This CDR3 has 21 amino acids. Losses at the gene ends were 4 bases for V and 1 base for J; bases not matched to a gene: 16. The CDR3 nucleotides read TGTGCCAGCAGTTCATTGAACGGGGACAGGGGGCGCGTGGGGAACACCGGGGAGCTGTTTTTT. It codes for CASSSLNGDRGRVGNTGELFF.

V usage is TRBV24-1 and J usage is TRBJ2-5, with D possibly called TRBD1 or TRBD2 (5 bases each). The CDR3 sequence is 16 residues long. The germline CDR1 and CDR2 sequences are KGHDR and SFDVKD. The V gene lost 4 bases and the J gene lost 4 bases, with 18 bases spanning the gap. CDR3: CATSDPVTGTLETQYF. As DNA, the CDR3 is TGTGCCACCAGTGACCCCGTGACTGGGACCCTAGAGACCCAGTACTTC.

The chain has TRBV18 and TRBJ1-1; 7 bases align to TRBD1. There are 15 residues in the CDR3. J gave up 1 base and V 5 bases, and 7 bases lay outside the gene matches. Germline CDR1 is KGHSH and CDR2 is LQKENI. The CDR3 sequence: CASSIPGGENTEAFF. The CDR3, as DNA: TGTGCCAGCTCAATCCCAGGGGGGGAGAACACTGAAGCTTTCTTT.

V gene TRBV30 combines with J gene TRBJ2-7; TRBD1 agrees at 10 bases. Per the germline V gene, CDR1 is GTSNPN and CDR2 is SVGIG (reference sequence). Trimming at V came to 5 bases and at J to 2 bases, leaving 3 bases not matched to a gene. This CDR3 spans 13 amino acids. This CDR3 reads CAWAGQGAYEQYV. As DNA, the CDR3 is TGTGCCTGGGCAGGACAGGGGGCCTACGAGCAGTACGTC.

This clonotype was picked up many times. This chain joins TRBV5-4 and TRBJ2-3; TRBD2 matches 8 bases. The germline gives CDR1 SGHNT, CDR2 YYREEE (reference sequence). The junction had 9 bases not matched to a gene; V was cut back by 7 bases and J by 8 bases. This CDR3 comprises 13 residues. CDR3 sequence: CASETREGLTQYF. The CDR3 DNA follows: TGTGCCAGCGAGACTCGGGAGGGGCTTACGCAGTATTTT.

A few counts support this clonotype. The CDR3 spells CSAPNPGQGGSQPQHF. In DNA form, the CDR3 reads TGCAGTGCTCCCAACCCGGGACAGGGAGGAAGTCAGCCCCAGCATTTT. The chain combines TRBV20-1 with TRBJ1-5; TRBD1 aligns across 9 bases. This CDR3 comprises 16 residues. Losses at the gene ends were 5 bases for V and 6 bases for J; bases not matched to a gene: 14. Germline values: CDR1 DFQATT, CDR2 SNEGSKA (reference sequence).

In its sample, this clonotype was seen a few times. The chain has TRBV6-1 and TRBJ1-1; D remains ambiguous. Germline lookup yields CDR1 MNHNS and CDR2 SASEGT. Trimming left V 5 bases short and J 3 bases short, with 10 bases between. The CDR3 is 13 amino acids. The CDR3 DNA reads as TGTGCCAGCAGTCCTCCGCCGTACACTGAAGCTTTCTTT. Amino acids: CASSPPPYTEAFF.

In this sample, this clonotype turned up a few times. This chain uses TRBV30 with TRBJ2-1, with TRBD2 matching over 11 bases. The CDR3 has 17 amino acids. Germline V CDR1 and CDR2: GTSNPN, SVGIG (reference sequence). Losses at the gene ends were 1 base for V and 4 bases for J; bases not matched to a gene: 9. Here the CDR3 reads CAWSGSSGRAAYNEQFF. CDR3 sequence (DNA): TGTGCCTGGAGTGGGAGTAGCGGGAGGGCCGCTTACAATGAGCAGTTCTTC.

The rearrangement links TRBV6-1 to TRBJ1-3; weak D call: TRBD1 (5 bases). Germline V CDR1 and CDR2: MNHNS, SASEGT. V lost 6 bases, J lost 0 bases, and 12 bases lay in between. CDR3 length: 15 residues. DNA of the CDR3: TGTGCCAGCAGGAAGGGGTCCAGCTCTGGAAACACCATATATTTT. Translating it yields CASRKGSSSGNTIYF.

The sample holds a few counts of this clonotype. CDR3 bases: TGTGCCAGCAGGGCGCAGGGGGCGGCGTCGGCTTTCTTT. Amino acids: CASRAQGAASAFF. This chain joins TRBV7-2 and TRBJ1-1, with TRBD1 matching over 8 bases. J gave up 11 bases and V 6 bases, and 11 bases lay outside the gene matches. The CDR3 sequence is 13 residues long. CDR1 and CDR2 from the germline V gene are SGHTA and FQGNSA.

The chain joins TRBV3-1 to TRBJ1-1; D is possibly TRBD1 (6 bases). CDR3 length: 15 residues. V was cut by 6 bases and J by 1 base, with 15 bases left in between. Germline V gene lookup returns CDR1 LGHDT and CDR2 YNNKEL (reference sequence). The CDR3 loop is CASRYGGTRNTEAFF. CDR3 nucleotide sequence: TGTGCCAGCAGATACGGGGGGACAAGGAACACTGAAGCTTTCTTT.

This clonotype came up a few times. This chain's CDR3 is CASRDGRAPYEQYF. The CDR3 nucleotides are TGTGCCAGCAGGGACGGCAGGGCCCCCTACGAGCAGTACTTC. The rearrangement uses TRBV2 and TRBJ2-7, with D tentatively TRBD1 (5 bases). This CDR3 comprises 14 residues. The V gene lost 6 bases and the J gene lost 2 bases, with 14 bases spanning the gap. Germline V gives CDR1 SNHLY, CDR2 FYNNEI.

The V gene is TRBV7-2, the J gene TRBJ2-1; 8 nucleotides match TRBD2. The germline V gene has CDR1 SGHTA and CDR2 FQGNSA. The CDR3 has 16 residues. V dropped 1 base and J dropped 2; count of bases not matched to a gene: 4. The DNA for the CDR3 is TGTGCCAGCAGCTTAGGGAGCGGGAGTGCCTACAATGAGCAGTTCTTC. Translating it yields CASSLGSGSAYNEQFF.

The chain combines TRBV21-1 with TRBJ2-7; the tabulated D call, TRBD2, remains unverified against the DNA. TRBV21-1 is listed as a pseudogene. The CDR3 is 17 residues long. CDR3 residues: CASSKGKWGALSYEQYV. CDR3 in DNA: TGTGCCAGCAGCAAAGGAAAATGGGGGGCCCTTTCCTACGAGCAGTACGTC.

The chain carries TRBV12-3 or TRBV12-4 and TRBJ1-5; no definite D call. Trimming stripped 6 bases from V and 2 bases from J, with 14 bases between. The CDR3 sequence is 15 residues long. CDR3 protein: CASRSAGRGNQPQHF. The DNA of the CDR3 is TGTGCCAGCAGATCAGCTGGAAGGGGCAATCAGCCCCAGCATTTT.

This sequence joins TRBV18 and TRBJ2-3, with D tentatively TRBD1 (5 bases). The CDR3 loop spans 17 amino acids. V lost 3 bases and J lost 0, with 16 bases in between. Germline V gene sequence: CDR1 KGHSH, CDR2 LQKENI. The CDR3 DNA is TGTGCCAGCTCACCCCTTGGCCAGGGTACTAGCACAGATACGCAGTATTTT. Its protein product is CASSPLGQGTSTDTQYF.

The rearrangement links TRBV4-3 to TRBJ2-5; 7 nucleotides agree with TRBD2. Germline V gene lookup returns CDR1 LGHNA and CDR2 YSLEER. V trimming: 4 bases; J trimming: 0 bases; junction bases outside the gene matches: 8. This CDR3 has 16 residues. This CDR3 is CASSPRAGVYQETQYF. In DNA, the CDR3 is TGCGCCAGCAGCCCCAGGGCGGGAGTGTACCAAGAGACCCAGTACTTC.

The J gene is TRBJ1-4, the V gene TRBV7-9; 8 nucleotides agree with TRBD1. There are 14 residues in the CDR3. CDR1 is SEHNR, CDR2 FQNEAQ, per germline (reference sequence). V shed 4 bases and J 8 bases; nucleotides not matched to a gene: 6. The CDR3 sequence: CASSSTGEGEKLFF. The DNA of the CDR3 is TGTGCCAGCAGCTCGACAGGGGAGGGAGAAAAACTGTTTTTT.

This sequence joins TRBV4-3 and TRBJ2-1; D is unclear. Trimming shortened V by 1 base and J by 6 bases, and 7 bases separated the two germline ends. CDR3 length: 13 amino acids. From germline, CDR1 is LGHNA and CDR2 YSLEER. The DNA of the CDR3 is TGCGCCAGCAGCCAAGGGGTGGCCAATGAGCAGTTCTTC. This sequence encodes CASSQGVANEQFF.

A few counts support this clonotype. V usage is TRBV4-1 and J usage is TRBJ1-3; D possibly corresponds to TRBD1 (6 bases). The CDR3 is 17 amino acids. V shed 0 bases and J shed 2 bases, with 14 bases lying between them. Germline CDR1 and CDR2: MGHRA and YSYEKL. CDR3: CASSQDIAGAAGNTIYF. The CDR3 DNA reads TGCGCCAGCAGCCAAGATATTGCAGGGGCGGCTGGAAACACCATATATTTT.

The V and J genes are TRBV20-1 and TRBJ1-2, with no clear D. The germline gives CDR1 DFQATT, CDR2 SNEGSKA (reference sequence). Deletions cut 1 base from V and 4 bases from J, with 7 bases between. The CDR3 is 12 residues long. This chain's CDR3 is CSARAGSYGYTF. Written as DNA, the CDR3 is TGCAGTGCTAGAGCGGGGTCCTATGGCTACACCTTC.

The chain recombines TRBV7-9 with TRBJ1-1; no clear D gene. The CDR3 loop spans 13 amino acids. Trimming stripped 4 bases from V and 5 bases from J, with 11 bases between. Germline V gene data show CDR1 as SEHNR and CDR2 as FQNEAQ (reference sequence). CDR3 residues: CASSSDRSTEAFF. DNA for the CDR3: TGTGCCAGCAGCTCAGATAGGAGTACTGAAGCTTTCTTT.

This chain connects TRBV12-3 or TRBV12-4 to TRBJ1-5, with a tentative D call TRBD1 (5 bases). V dropped 5 bases and J dropped 0 bases, with 11 bases sitting between them. The CDR3 loop spans 15 amino acids. The CDR3 nucleotides are TGTGCCAGCAGTATCCAGGGCTTTAGCAATCAGCCCCAGCATTTT. This sequence encodes CASSIQGFSNQPQHF.

The chain uses TRBV18 and TRBJ2-3; 13 positions agree with TRBD2. CDR3 size: 15 residues. Germline V CDR1 and CDR2: KGHSH, LQKENI. V gave up 3 bases and J gave up 7 bases; unmatched junction bases: 4. The CDR3 loop is CASSPGLAGAHTQYF. CDR3 DNA sequence: TGTGCCAGCTCACCTGGACTAGCGGGAGCCCATACGCAGTATTTT.

The chain combines TRBV15 with TRBJ2-7; possibly TRBD2 for D (6 bases). The ends were cut back, 8 bases at V and 0 bases at J, with 20 bases in the middle. The CDR3 has 16 amino acids. CDR1 LNHNV and CDR2 YYDKDF come from the germline V gene (reference sequence). CDR3 loop: CATEAGWARNSYEQYF. CDR3 sequence (DNA): TGTGCCACCGAGGCGGGGTGGGCCAGGAACTCCTACGAGCAGTACTTC.

V gene TRBV29-1 combines with J gene TRBJ2-2; D gene unclear. The CDR3 extends over 11 amino acids. Germline V gives CDR1 SQVTM, CDR2 ANQGSEA. Trimming left V 6 bases short and J 5 bases short, with 7 bases between. The CDR3, as DNA: TGCAGCGTCGCAAGAACCGGGGAGCTGTTTTTT. This codes for CSVARTGELFF.